This passage covers 24 T cell receptor beta chains from one sample sequenced in a study of blood T cell repertoires in COVID-19. Using immunoSEQ multiplex PCR, the repertoire was profiled, and TCRdb retains in-frame clones only, with some absent. The sample holds 400,000 to 450,000 clones, about 91% seen once. The material sequenced was peripheral blood. All receptors derive from a woman aged 40 to 55 with COVID-19, enrolled during active disease.

The genes are TRBV14 and TRBJ1-5; tentative D call: TRBD1 (6 bases). CDR1 and CDR2 from the germline V gene are SGHDN and FVKESK. The CDR3 runs 14 residues. Between the trimmed V and J ends, which lost 4 bases and 3 bases, there was a span of 10 bases. The CDR3 sequence is CASSLRGANQPQHF. DNA for the CDR3: TGTGCCAGCAGCCTCAGGGGCGCCAATCAGCCCCAGCATTTT. Full variable domain (rest looked up from reference TRBV14 and TRBJ1-5): EAGVTQFPSHSVIEKGQTVTLRCDPISGHDNLYWYRRVMGKEIKFLLHFVKESKQDESGMPNNRFLAERTGGTYSTLKVQPAELEDSGVYFCASSLRGANQPQHFGDGTRLSIL.

This chain joins TRBV6-5 and TRBJ1-5, with unresolved D. V was cut by 2 bases and J by 2 bases, with 10 bases left in between. This CDR3 comprises 15 residues. The V gene's germline CDR1 is MNHEY and CDR2 SVGAGI. The CDR3 spells CASSYAGVGNQPQHF. CDR3 sequence (DNA): TGTGCCAGCAGTTACGCCGGGGTTGGCAATCAGCCCCAGCATTTT.

The CDR3 DNA reads TGTGCCAGTACCGACAGGGGGCGTCGTGGCTACACCTTC. Translation: CASTDRGRRGYTF. The J gene is TRBJ1-2, the V gene TRBV19; the match to TRBD1 covers 10 bases. The V and J ends lost 7 bases and 7 bases, in that order; junction bases with no gene match: 6. The CDR3 loop spans 13 amino acids. The germline V gene encodes CDR1 LNHDA and CDR2 SQIVND (reference sequence).

The chain employs TRBV19 and TRBJ1-5; TRBD1 matches at 7 bases. CDR3 length: 14 residues. Looked up from germline, CDR1 is LNHDA and CDR2 is SQIVND (reference sequence). The V segment lost 10 bases and the J segment 1 base; nucleotides outside the gene matches: 7. CDR3 DNA sequence: TGTGCCACCGGGGACAGACTAAGCAATCAGCCCCAGCATTTT. It is translated as CATGDRLSNQPQHF.

Comments on this clone: At one of its ends the junction is not consistent with the germline gene, which may arise from a read error. The rearrangement links TRBV19 to TRBJ2-7, with 8 bases that match TRBD1. Germline-derived CDR1 and CDR2 are LNHDA and SQIVND (reference sequence). The CDR3 runs 16 residues. The CDR3 DNA reads as TGTACCAGTAGTGCCGGGGACAGGAAATACTCCTACGAGCAGTACTTC. This translates into CTSSAGDRKYSYEQYF.

V gene TRBV19 combines with J gene TRBJ1-1, with TRBD1 identical over 9 bases. Germline V gene data show CDR1 as LNHDA and CDR2 as SQIVND (reference sequence). This CDR3 has 14 residues. V shed 4 bases and J 6 bases; nucleotides not matched to a gene: 6. In nucleotides, the CDR3 is TGTGCCAGTAGTAGATGGACAGGGGAAGCTGAAGCTTTCTTT. This codes for CASSRWTGEAEAFF.

V and J are TRBV6-2 or TRBV6-3 and TRBJ2-1; TRBD2 matches at 8 bases. This CDR3 contains 15 residues. Trimming removed 5 bases from V and 4 bases from J; junction bases left unmatched: 7. Germline V gene lookup returns CDR1 MNHEY and CDR2 SVGEGT. In DNA, the CDR3 is TGTGCCAGCAGTCAACTAGCGGAACCTTACAATGAGCAGTTCTTC. As protein: CASSQLAEPYNEQFF.

The V gene is TRBV27, the J gene TRBJ2-3; a weak D match, TRBD2 (7 bases). Trimming took off 2 bases at V and 6 bases at J, with 15 bases between the two ends. This CDR3 has 15 residues. CDR1 MNHEY and CDR2 SMNVEV come from the germline V gene (reference sequence). CDR3 in amino acids: CASSLRGGERDTQYF. CDR3 nucleotide sequence: TGTGCCAGCAGTTTAAGAGGGGGGGAGAGGGATACGCAGTATTTT.

The chain employs TRBV7-2 and TRBJ2-5, with D possibly being TRBD2 (6 bases). This CDR3 region has 17 residues. In germline, CDR1 is SGHTA, CDR2 FQGNSA. The V gene lost 6 bases and the J gene lost 4 bases, with 24 bases spanning the gap. The CDR3 region has the DNA TGTGCCAGCAGTTTTCCTCCGGGAGCGTTATCGGGAGAGACCCAGTACTTC. Protein product: CASSFPPGALSGETQYF.

J is TRBJ2-4 and V is TRBV7-8; 9 bases align to TRBD2. The trim removed 4 bases at V and 3 bases at J, leaving 10 bases unmatched. The germline gives CDR1 SGHVS, CDR2 FQNEAQ. This CDR3 has 17 residues. The CDR3 spells CASSYHLAGWGKNIQYF. The CDR3 DNA is TGTGCCAGCAGCTACCACCTAGCGGGATGGGGCAAAAACATTCAGTACTTC.

J is TRBJ1-1 and V is TRBV28, with 8 nucleotides matching TRBD1. Germline lookup yields CDR1 MDHEN and CDR2 SYDVKM. The CDR3 has 14 amino acids. With 6 bases clipped from V and 2 bases from J, the junction kept 5 bases outside the gene matches. The CDR3 DNA follows: TGTGCCAGCAGCAACACAGGGGGTAACACTGAAGCTTTCTTT. Its translation is CASSNTGGNTEAFF.

This chain links TRBV3-1 (or the pseudogene TRBV3-2) with TRBJ1-2, with TRBD1 as a possible D gene (6 bases). The CDR3 extends over 16 amino acids. The germline V gene has CDR1 LGHDT and CDR2 YNNKEL (reference sequence). Trimming took 3 bases from V and 4 from J, leaving 18 bases between them. The CDR3 here is CASSQGPQGTGYGYTF. CDR3 sequence (DNA): TGTGCCAGCAGCCAGGGGCCACAGGGTACGGGCTATGGCTACACCTTC.

The chain couples TRBV10-2 to TRBJ2-7; TRBD2 aligns across 14 bases. V shed 0 bases, J shed 4 bases, and the junction held 5 bases outside the gene matches. Germline V gives CDR1 WSHSY, CDR2 SAAADI. This CDR3 region has 17 residues. CDR3 DNA: TGCGCCAGCAGTGAGTCCCAAAGGACTAGCGGGAGGTACGAGCAGTACTTC. Amino acid sequence: CASSESQRTSGRYEQYF.

To note about this clone: At the DNA level, this CDR3 is encoded by other sequences in the same sample as well. The genes are TRBV4-3 and TRBJ1-6; D remains unclear. The CDR3 length is 15 residues. From germline, CDR1 is LGHNA and CDR2 YSLEER. Trimming removed 0 bases at V and 5 bases at J, with 8 bases between. This CDR3 is CASSQDRGNNSPLHF. The CDR3 DNA sequence: TGCGCCAGCAGCCAAGATCGAGGGAATAATTCACCCCTCCACTTT.

The chain carries TRBV19 and TRBJ1-2; TRBD1 aligns across 8 bases. Trimming removed 5 bases from V and 4 bases from J; junction bases left unmatched: 9. The CDR3 consists of 15 residues. Germline V gives CDR1 LNHDA, CDR2 SQIVND (reference sequence). Here the CDR3 reads CASSGPGGVSYGYTF. The DNA for the CDR3 is TGTGCCAGTAGTGGGCCAGGGGGCGTTAGCTATGGCTACACCTTC.

Written as DNA, the CDR3 is TGTGCCAGCAGCTTGGGGACTAGCTTGTGGTACGAGCAGTACTTC. This translates into CASSLGTSLWYEQYF. The rearrangement joins TRBV5-6 to TRBJ2-7; 8 bases line up with TRBD2. CDR3 length: 15 residues. Germline CDR1 reads SGHDT; CDR2 reads YYEEEE. V lost 0 bases and J lost 4; bases outside the gene matches: 6.

This clone was seen just once. The chain has TRBV5-6 and TRBJ1-2; TRBD1 matches at 9 bases. Trimming removed 4 bases from V and 5 bases from J; junction bases left unmatched: 12. The CDR3 contains 16 residues. Germline V CDR1 and CDR2: SGHDT, YYEEEE. The CDR3 spells CASSPGNRGLGYGYTF. The CDR3 DNA reads as TGTGCCAGCAGCCCGGGGAACAGGGGGCTAGGGTATGGCTACACCTTC.

The sample holds one count of this clone. V usage is TRBV7-3 and J usage is TRBJ2-3; D is unresolved. The CDR3 spans 14 residues. Trimming pared 2 bases from V and 0 bases from J, leaving 6 bases between. The germline gives CDR1 SGHTA, CDR2 FQGTGA. CDR3 coding DNA: TGTGCCAGCAGCTTAGGCAGTAGCACAGATACGCAGTATTTT. Residues: CASSLGSSTDTQYF. Complete variable domain (other parts from reference TRBV7-3 and TRBJ2-3): GAGVSQTPSNKVTEKGKYVELRCDPISGHTALYWYRQSLGQGPEFLIYFQGTGAADDSGLPNDRFFAVRPEGSVSTLKIQRTERGDSAVYLCASSLGSSTDTQYFGPGTRLTVL.

The J gene is TRBJ2-7, the V gene TRBV9; TRBD1 matches 9 bases. The CDR3 length is 14 residues. With 4 bases clipped from V and 6 bases from J, the junction kept 8 bases outside the gene matches. Germline lookup yields CDR1 SGDLS and CDR2 YYNGEE. The CDR3 region has the DNA TGTGCCAGCAGCCGGGGACAGGGTAACTCCGAGCAGTACTTC. It encodes CASSRGQGNSEQYF. Using reference TRBV9 and TRBJ2-7 for the parts outside the CDR3, the full variable domain is DSGVTQTPKHLITATGQRVTLRCSPRSGDLSVYWYQQSLDQGLQFLIQYYNGEERAKGNILERFSAQQFPDLHSELNLSSLELGDSALYFCASSRGQGNSEQYFGPGTRLTVT.

The J gene is TRBJ1-6, the V gene TRBV5-8; the match to TRBD1 covers 7 bases. Germline CDR1 SGHTS, CDR2 YDEGEE. CDR3 length: 16 residues. With 4 bases clipped from V and 3 bases from J, the junction kept 7 bases outside the gene matches. The CDR3 reads CASSPKGALYNSPLHF. The DNA of the CDR3 is TGTGCCAGCAGCCCTAAGGGGGCTCTCTATAATTCACCCCTCCACTTT.

The J gene is TRBJ2-1, the V gene TRBV4-3, with TRBD2 matching over 8 bases. J lost 2 bases, V lost 4 bases, and 13 bases had no gene match. This CDR3 spans 18 amino acids. Germline-derived CDR1 and CDR2 are LGHNA and YSLEER. CDR3: CASSPSWGAGGPYNEQFF. CDR3 DNA sequence: TGCGCCAGCAGCCCATCCTGGGGTGCGGGGGGACCCTACAATGAGCAGTTCTTC.

V usage is TRBV10-2 and J usage is TRBJ1-2; 7 bases are a match to TRBD1. Germline CDR1 is WSHSY and CDR2 is SAAADI. CDR3 size: 13 residues. After removal of 3 bases from V and 3 bases from J, the junction contained 1 base not matched to a gene. In DNA, the CDR3 is TGCGCCAGCAGTGAAGGGACAGACTATGGCTACACCTTC. Protein: CASSEGTDYGYTF.

This chain uses TRBV19 with TRBJ1-2; D uncertain. The CDR3 totals 14 residues. Per germline, CDR1 LNHDA and CDR2 SQIVND (reference sequence). V lost 6 bases and J 5 bases, leaving 16 bases between the germline ends. In nucleotides, the CDR3 is TGTGCCAGTAGGACTTCATCGGTTCTATATGGCTACACCTTC. This encodes CASRTSSVLYGYTF.

In DNA, the CDR3 is TGCAGCGTTGAAGAGGAATTGACTTCCGGGACAGGGAATCCCTATGGCTACACCTTC. Residues: CSVEEELTSGTGNPYGYTF. The chain uses TRBV29-1 and TRBJ1-2; 9 nucleotides agree with TRBD1. Germline trimming cut 0 bases from V and 4 bases from J; bases unmatched to any gene: 18. The CDR3 is 19 amino acids. Germline V gives CDR1 SQVTM, CDR2 ANQGSEA.